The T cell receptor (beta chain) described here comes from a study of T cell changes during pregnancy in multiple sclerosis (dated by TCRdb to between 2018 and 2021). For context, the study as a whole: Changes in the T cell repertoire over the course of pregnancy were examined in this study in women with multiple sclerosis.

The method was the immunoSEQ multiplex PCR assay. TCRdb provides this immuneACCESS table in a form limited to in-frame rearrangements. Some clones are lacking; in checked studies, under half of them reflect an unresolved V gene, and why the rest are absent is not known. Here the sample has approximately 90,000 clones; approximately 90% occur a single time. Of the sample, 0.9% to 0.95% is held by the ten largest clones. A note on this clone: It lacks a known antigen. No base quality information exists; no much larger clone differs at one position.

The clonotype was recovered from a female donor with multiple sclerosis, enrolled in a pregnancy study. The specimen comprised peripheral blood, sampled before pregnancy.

The DNA is TGTGCCAGCATCCGGGACAGGGTTTACTTC. Translated, this gives CASIRDRVYF. In this chain, TRBV2 is recombined with TRBJ2-7, and 9 junction bases match TRBD1. Taken from cysteine to phenylalanine, the CDR3 has 10 residues. Here the CDR3 DNA is all that survives: 30 bases in frame from base 1. Trimming takes 7 bases off V and 13 bases off J; junction bases not matched to a gene: 5. The germline V gene yields SNHLY for CDR1 and FYNNEI for CDR2.